This entry lists 25 T cell receptor beta chains sequenced from one sample in a study of early T cells in non-severe SARS-CoV-2 infection. TCRdb fed the 5' RACE reads into MiXCR, producing one record per CDR3 protein. Found here are some 27,000 distinct CDR3 sequences, approximately 4.8% of them singletons; the top ten hold under 13%. Sequencing input: whole blood. Source of these receptors: an adult who was a healthcare worker with PCR-confirmed SARS-CoV-2 infection or an uninfected control (not recorded which).

This clonotype was picked up many times. The chain uses TRBV12-3 or TRBV12-4 and TRBJ1-2; D is possibly TRBD1 (5 bases). The CDR3 contains 14 residues. V was clipped by 5 bases and J by 6 bases, with 16 bases between them. The DNA of the CDR3 is TGTGCCAGCAGTGAGGACAAGGGGAAAAATGGCTACACCTTC. It yields the protein CASSEDKGKNGYTF.

This clonotype has a count of ten or more. The chain couples TRBV27 to TRBJ2-2; the D gene is possibly TRBD1 (6 bases). Germline values: CDR1 MNHEY, CDR2 SMNVEV (reference sequence). Trimming shortened V by 6 bases and J by 7 bases, and 21 bases separated the two germline ends. The CDR3 has 16 amino acids. The DNA of the CDR3 is TGTGCCAGCAGCCAAATAGGGCCCAGGGGCATCGGGGAGCTGTTTTTT. This gives the protein CASSQIGPRGIGELFF.

This clonotype has just a few counts. The chain is built from TRBV20-1 and TRBJ2-1; the match to TRBD2 covers 14 bases. This CDR3 region has 15 residues. CDR1 DFQATT and CDR2 SNEGSKA come from the germline V gene (reference sequence). Trimming removed 1 base from V and 10 bases from J; junction bases left unmatched: 6. CDR3 nucleotides: TGCAGTGCTAGAGGAGGGACTAGCGGGAGCGGGGAGCAGTTCTTC. The encoded protein is CSARGGTSGSGEQFF.

This clonotype was observed at least ten times. V and J are TRBV7-2 and TRBJ2-2, with TRBD1 matching over 8 bases. The V gene end was trimmed by 4 bases and the J gene end by 7 bases; junction bases not matched to a gene: 8. Germline V gene data show CDR1 as SGHTA and CDR2 as FQGNSA. CDR3 size: 15 residues. CDR3 bases: TGTGCCAGCAGCTCCCGGGACAGGAATATCGGGGAGCTGTTTTTT. It specifies CASSSRDRNIGELFF. Together with reference TRBV7-2 and TRBJ2-2, the CDR3 gives the full variable domain: GAGVSQSPSNKVTEKGKDVELRCDPISGHTALYWYRQSLGQGLEFLIYFQGNSAPDKSGLPSDRFSAERTGGSVSTLTIQRTQQEDSAVYLCASSSRDRNIGELFFGEGSRLTVL.

This clonotype appeared many times. V usage is TRBV20-1 and J usage is TRBJ2-3; D is unclear. Per germline, CDR1 DFQATT and CDR2 SNEGSKA (reference sequence). Deletions cut 4 bases from V and 0 bases from J, with 11 bases between. The CDR3 is 14 amino acids. CDR3 sequence: CSAKISSSTDTQYF. In DNA, the CDR3 is TGCAGTGCTAAAATCAGCTCTAGCACAGATACGCAGTATTTT.

This clonotype has just a few counts. The V and J genes are TRBV6-5 and TRBJ1-1; 9 bases match TRBD1. J gave up 0 bases and V 4 bases, and 9 bases lay outside the gene matches. The CDR3 spans 17 residues. From germline, CDR1 is MNHEY and CDR2 SVGAGI. Here the CDR3 reads CASSSGLGQGMNTEAFF. CDR3 DNA sequence: TGTGCCAGCAGTTCTGGCCTTGGACAGGGGATGAACACTGAAGCTTTCTTT.

This clonotype has ten or more counts. The rearrangement joins TRBV29-1 to TRBJ2-5; D is undetermined. Trimming pared 4 bases from V and 1 base from J, leaving 10 bases between. Germline V gene sequence: CDR1 SQVTM, CDR2 ANQGSEA. The CDR3 is 13 amino acids. The DNA for the CDR3 is TGCAGCGTTGGTAATAGCTTCCAAGAGACCCAGTACTTC. Translating it yields CSVGNSFQETQYF.

This clonotype was counted ten times or more. This chain links TRBV28 with TRBJ2-2; D call uncertain. The CDR3 loop spans 13 amino acids. Trimming stripped 6 bases from V and 1 base from J, with 6 bases between. From germline, CDR1 is MDHEN and CDR2 SYDVKM. The CDR3 DNA follows: TGTGCCAGCAGATCGGGGAACACCGGGGAGCTGTTTTTT. Amino acids: CASRSGNTGELFF.

In this sample, this clonotype turned up many times. CDR3 amino acids: CASSLGAGPREQFF. The DNA of the CDR3 is TGTGCCAGCAGCTTAGGGGCCGGCCCCCGTGAGCAGTTCTTC. This chain connects TRBV7-2 to TRBJ2-1, with unresolved D. V was trimmed by 1 base and J by 9 bases, leaving 13 bases between them. The CDR3 is made up of 14 amino acids. In germline, CDR1 is SGHTA, CDR2 FQGNSA.

This clonotype was seen a few times. The V call is TRBV3-2, the J call TRBJ1-2. TRBV3-2 represents a pseudogene. The CDR3 covers 12 residues. This CDR3 is CASSQEIYGYTF. CDR3 in DNA: TGTGCCAGCAGCCAAGAGATCTATGGCTACACCTTC.

There are many counts of this clonotype. The rearrangement links TRBV28 to TRBJ2-7; 8 nucleotides agree with TRBD1. V was pared by 2 bases and J by 1 base, with 13 bases of the junction left unmatched. The germline gives CDR1 MDHEN, CDR2 SYDVKM. CDR3 length equals 18 residues. The CDR3 sequence: CASSLPPGTGVASYEQYF. The CDR3, as DNA: TGTGCCAGCAGTTTACCGCCCGGGACAGGTGTTGCGTCCTACGAGCAGTACTTC.

The rearrangement links TRBV29-1 to TRBJ1-1; 9 bases are a match to TRBD1. The germline V gene encodes CDR1 SQVTM and CDR2 ANQGSEA. The CDR3 has 13 amino acids. The ends lost 4 bases at V and 5 bases at J; junction bases unmatched: 5. The CDR3 reads CSVGRTGDTEAFF. The CDR3 DNA sequence: TGCAGCGTTGGTAGGACAGGGGATACTGAAGCTTTCTTT.

In its sample, this clonotype was seen many times. This chain links TRBV11-2 with TRBJ2-2; D possibly matches TRBD1 or TRBD2 (6 bases each). The CDR3 contains 14 residues. CDR1 and CDR2 from the germline V gene are SGHAT and FQNNGV. V lost 5 bases and J 7 bases, leaving 14 bases between the germline ends. The CDR3, as DNA: TGTGCCAGCAGCGTTTCGGGGGCCGGCGGGGAGCTGTTTTTT. Its protein product is CASSVSGAGGELFF. Together with reference TRBV11-2 and TRBJ2-2, the CDR3 gives the full variable domain: EAGVAQSPRYKIIEKRQSVAFWCNPISGHATLYWYQQILGQGPKLLIQFQNNGVVDDSQLPKDRFSAERLKGVDSTLKIQPAKLEDSAVYLCASSVSGAGGELFFGEGSRLTVL.

This clonotype was counted many times. CDR3 nucleotides: TGCAGCGTTGAACAGGGTCGGGGCTACACCTTC. This encodes CSVEQGRGYTF. This chain links TRBV29-1 with TRBJ1-2; D possibly corresponds to TRBD1 (5 bases). V gave up 2 bases and J gave up 8 bases, with 9 bases separating them. CDR1 and CDR2 (germline): SQVTM, ANQGSEA. CDR3 length: 11 amino acids.

This clonotype showed up many times. The chain employs TRBV7-2 and TRBJ1-2; 9 bases fit TRBD1. Germline values: CDR1 SGHTA, CDR2 FQGNSA. V dropped 4 bases and J dropped 4; count of bases not matched to a gene: 4. CDR3 length: 14 residues. CDR3 region: CASSSGTGSYGYTF. CDR3 coding DNA: TGTGCCAGCAGCTCCGGGACAGGGAGCTATGGCTACACCTTC.

This clonotype was detected ten times or more. J is TRBJ2-1 and V is TRBV14, with D perhaps matching TRBD1 (6 bases). Germline V lookup: CDR1 SGHDN, CDR2 FVKESK. Trimming took 4 bases from V and 10 from J, leaving 17 bases between them. There are 14 residues in the CDR3. The CDR3 reads CASSPVQQGYEQFF. In DNA form, the CDR3 reads TGTGCCAGCAGCCCAGTTCAACAGGGATACGAGCAGTTCTTC.

This clonotype was seen ten or more times. V and J are TRBV2 and TRBJ2-5; TRBD1 agrees at 9 bases. CDR3 length equals 15 residues. Trimming removed 5 bases from V and 5 bases from J; junction bases left unmatched: 9. Germline V CDR1 and CDR2: SNHLY, FYNNEI. The CDR3 protein is CASSLGQGPRETQYF. As DNA, the CDR3 is TGTGCCAGCAGTCTTGGACAGGGGCCTCGGGAGACCCAGTACTTC.

This clonotype has ten or more counts. The gene calls are TRBV27 and TRBJ1-5; the match to TRBD1 covers 9 bases. Germline CDR1 is MNHEY and CDR2 is SMNVEV (reference sequence). V shed 6 bases, J shed 5 bases, and the junction held 5 bases outside the gene matches. This CDR3 has 14 amino acids. The CDR3 DNA is TGTGCCAGCAGATCAGGGACAGGGCATCAGCCCCAGCATTTT. It is translated as CASRSGTGHQPQHF.

This clonotype came up many times. V usage is TRBV11-2 and J usage is TRBJ2-1; TRBD1 matches 8 bases. This CDR3 comprises 18 residues. Germline lookup yields CDR1 SGHAT and CDR2 FQNNGV. V lost 3 bases to trimming and J lost 0 bases; unmatched junction nucleotides: 10. The CDR3 is CASSFSLGTGVSYNEQFF. CDR3 bases: TGTGCCAGCAGCTTCTCCCTTGGGACAGGCGTCTCCTACAATGAGCAGTTCTTC. Full variable domain (missing parts from reference TRBV11-2 and TRBJ2-1): EAGVAQSPRYKIIEKRQSVAFWCNPISGHATLYWYQQILGQGPKLLIQFQNNGVVDDSQLPKDRFSAERLKGVDSTLKIQPAKLEDSAVYLCASSFSLGTGVSYNEQFFGPGTRLTVL.

CDR3 loop: CARSLEGELFF. CDR3 bases: TGTGCCAGAAGCTTGGAAGGGGAGCTGTTTTTT. The chain uses TRBV5-3 and TRBJ2-2; D remains unclear. Being an ORF, TRBV5-3 has a function that is uncertain. This CDR3 is built from 11 residues. Trimming shortened V by 0 bases and J by 8 bases, and 2 bases separated the two germline ends.

This clonotype rates as medium-sized. The chain employs TRBV5-6 and TRBJ2-7; D gene unclear. Trimming removed 1 base at V and 3 bases at J, with 11 bases between. The germline V gene encodes CDR1 SGHDT and CDR2 YYEEEE. The CDR3 extends over 14 amino acids. CDR3 sequence (DNA): TGTGCCAGCAGCTTGCGGGTTAGCCTCTACGAGCAGTACTTC. Encoded protein: CASSLRVSLYEQYF. The entire variable domain, with the rest obtained from reference TRBV5-6 and TRBJ2-7, is as follows: DAGVTQSPTHLIKTRGQQVTLRCSPKSGHDTVSWYQQALGQGPQFIFQYYEEEERQRGNFPDRFSGHQFPNYSSELNVNALLLGDSALYLCASSLRVSLYEQYFGPGTRLTVT.

This clonotype was found many times. The chain recombines TRBV29-1 with TRBJ2-5, with D unclear. The CDR3 has 10 residues. Germline CDR1 is SQVTM and CDR2 is ANQGSEA. V was pared by 6 bases and J by 5 bases, with 7 bases between. CDR3: CSVTRETQYF. DNA for the CDR3: TGCAGCGTCACCAGGGAGACCCAGTACTTC. Full variable domain (missing parts from reference TRBV29-1 and TRBJ2-5): SAVISQKPSRDICQRGTSLTIQCQVDSQVTMMFWYRQQPGQSLTLIATANQGSEATYESGFVIDKFPISRPNLTFSTLTVSNMSPEDSSIYLCSVTRETQYFGPGTRLLVL.

This clonotype has a handful of counts. V and J are TRBV29-1 and TRBJ2-5; D may be TRBD1 or TRBD2 (5 bases each). The CDR3 totals 14 residues. V lost 3 bases and J lost 4, with 15 bases in between. Germline V lookup: CDR1 SQVTM, CDR2 ANQGSEA. CDR3 in amino acids: CSVESGAVGETQYF. The CDR3 bases are TGCAGCGTTGAGTCCGGGGCGGTAGGAGAGACCCAGTACTTC.

This clonotype was detected many times. This chain uses TRBV7-9 with TRBJ1-5, with D maybe TRBD1 (5 bases). The CDR3 spans 15 residues. V was cut by 1 base and J by 2 bases, with 9 bases left in between. The V gene's germline CDR1 is SEHNR and CDR2 FQNEAQ (reference sequence). The CDR3 DNA reads as TGTGCCAGCAGCTTAGGGGGGATCGGCAATCAGCCCCAGCATTTT. Encoded protein: CASSLGGIGNQPQHF.

Ten or more counts support this clonotype. The chain is built from TRBV7-6 and TRBJ2-1; the D is unclear. Germline lookup yields CDR1 SGHVS and CDR2 FNYEAQ. The V and J ends lost 5 bases and 10 bases respectively, with 9 bases between them. This CDR3 has 11 residues. The CDR3 is CASSPGIEQFF. CDR3 nucleotide sequence: TGTGCCAGCAGCCCCGGTATCGAGCAGTTCTTC.